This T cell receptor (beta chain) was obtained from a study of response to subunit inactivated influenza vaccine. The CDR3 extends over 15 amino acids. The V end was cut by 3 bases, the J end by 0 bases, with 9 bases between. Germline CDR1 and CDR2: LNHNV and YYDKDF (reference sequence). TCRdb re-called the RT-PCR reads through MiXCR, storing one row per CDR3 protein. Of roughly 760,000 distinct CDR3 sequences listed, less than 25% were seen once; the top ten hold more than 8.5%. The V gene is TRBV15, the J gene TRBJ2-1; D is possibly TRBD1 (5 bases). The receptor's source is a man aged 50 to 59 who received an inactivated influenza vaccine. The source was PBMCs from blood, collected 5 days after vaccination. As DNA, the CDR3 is TGTGCCACCAGCAGGCGACAGCCCTCCTACAATGAGCAGTTCTTC. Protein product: CATSRRQPSYNEQFF.